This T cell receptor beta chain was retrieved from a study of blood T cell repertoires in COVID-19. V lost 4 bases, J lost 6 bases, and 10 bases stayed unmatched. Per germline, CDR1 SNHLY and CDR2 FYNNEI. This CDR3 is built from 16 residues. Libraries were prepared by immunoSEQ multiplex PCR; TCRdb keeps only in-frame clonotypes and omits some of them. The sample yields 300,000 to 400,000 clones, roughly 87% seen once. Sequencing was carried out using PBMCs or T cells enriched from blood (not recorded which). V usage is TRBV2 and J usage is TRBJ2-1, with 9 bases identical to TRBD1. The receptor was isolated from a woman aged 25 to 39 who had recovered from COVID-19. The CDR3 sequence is CASSAQQGAGSNEQFF. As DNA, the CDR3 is TGTGCCAGCAGTGCTCAACAGGGGGCTGGATCCAATGAGCAGTTCTTC.